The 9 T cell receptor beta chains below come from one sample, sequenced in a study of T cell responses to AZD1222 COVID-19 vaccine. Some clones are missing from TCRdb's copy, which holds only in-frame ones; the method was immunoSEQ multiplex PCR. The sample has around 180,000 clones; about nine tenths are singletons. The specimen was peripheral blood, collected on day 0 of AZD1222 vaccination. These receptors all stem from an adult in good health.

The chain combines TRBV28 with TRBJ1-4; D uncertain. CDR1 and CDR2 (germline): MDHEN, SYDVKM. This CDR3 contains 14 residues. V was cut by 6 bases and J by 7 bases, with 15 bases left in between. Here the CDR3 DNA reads TGTGCCAGCAGCCGGCGACGGGAGAGTGAAAAACTGTTTTTT. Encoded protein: CASSRRRESEKLFF.

The CDR3 protein is CATSGQGVSYEQYF. The CDR3 coding sequence is TGTGCCACCAGTGGACAGGGAGTCTCCTACGAGCAGTACTTC. The chain recombines TRBV24-1 with TRBJ2-7, with 7 bases matching TRBD1. V dropped 5 bases and J dropped 0; count of bases not matched to a gene: 3. CDR1 and CDR2 from the germline V gene are KGHDR and SFDVKD. The CDR3 loop spans 14 amino acids.

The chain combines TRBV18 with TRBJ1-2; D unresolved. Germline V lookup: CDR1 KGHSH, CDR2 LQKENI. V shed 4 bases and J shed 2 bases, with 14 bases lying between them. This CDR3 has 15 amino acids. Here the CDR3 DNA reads TGTGCCAGCTCACGCTCCAGACACGAGAACTATGGCTACACCTTC. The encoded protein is CASSRSRHENYGYTF. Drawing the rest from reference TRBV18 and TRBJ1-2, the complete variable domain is NAGVMQNPRHLVRRRGQEARLRCSPMKGHSHVYWYRQLPEEGLKFMVYLQKENIIDESGMPKERFSAEFPKEGPSILRIQQVVRGDSAAYFCASSRSRHENYGYTFGSGTRLTVV.

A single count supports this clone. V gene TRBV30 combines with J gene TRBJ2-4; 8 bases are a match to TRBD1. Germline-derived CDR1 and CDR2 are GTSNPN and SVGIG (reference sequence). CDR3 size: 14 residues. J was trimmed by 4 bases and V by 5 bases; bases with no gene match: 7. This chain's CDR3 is CAWSTGTGKNIQYF. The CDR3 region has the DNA TGTGCCTGGTCGACCGGGACAGGTAAAAACATTCAGTACTTC.

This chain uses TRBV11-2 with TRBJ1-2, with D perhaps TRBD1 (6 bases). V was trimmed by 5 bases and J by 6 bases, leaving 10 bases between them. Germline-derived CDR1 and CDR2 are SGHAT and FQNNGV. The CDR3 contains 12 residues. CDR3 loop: CASSRQVDGYTF. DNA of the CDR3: TGTGCCAGCAGCAGACAGGTCGATGGCTACACCTTC.

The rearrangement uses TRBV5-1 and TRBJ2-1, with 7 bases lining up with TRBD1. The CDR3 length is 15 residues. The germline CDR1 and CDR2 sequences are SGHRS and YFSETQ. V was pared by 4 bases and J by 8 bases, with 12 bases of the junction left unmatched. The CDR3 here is CASSVLQGPEDEQFF. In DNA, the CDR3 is TGCGCCAGCAGCGTATTACAGGGGCCGGAGGATGAGCAGTTCTTC.

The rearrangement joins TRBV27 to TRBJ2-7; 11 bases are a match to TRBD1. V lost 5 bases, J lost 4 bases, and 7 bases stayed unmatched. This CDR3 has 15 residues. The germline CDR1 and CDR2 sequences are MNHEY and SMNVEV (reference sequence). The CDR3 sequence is CASSLRTGGGYEQYF. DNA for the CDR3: TGTGCCAGCAGTCTCAGGACAGGGGGCGGGTACGAGCAGTACTTC.

The CDR3 protein is CASRTGSEHNSPLHF. CDR3 bases: TGTGCCAGTCGGACAGGTTCCGAGCATAATTCACCCCTCCACTTT. This chain connects TRBV11-2 to TRBJ1-6; 7 nucleotides match TRBD1. This CDR3 contains 15 residues. Trimming took 9 bases from V and 5 from J; bases not matched to a gene: 10. Per germline, CDR1 SGHAT and CDR2 FQNNGV.

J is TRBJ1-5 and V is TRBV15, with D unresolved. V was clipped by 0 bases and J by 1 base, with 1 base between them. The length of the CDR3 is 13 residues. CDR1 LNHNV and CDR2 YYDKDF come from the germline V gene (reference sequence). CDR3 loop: CATSRESNQPQHF. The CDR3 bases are TGTGCCACCAGCAGAGAAAGCAATCAGCCCCAGCATTTT.